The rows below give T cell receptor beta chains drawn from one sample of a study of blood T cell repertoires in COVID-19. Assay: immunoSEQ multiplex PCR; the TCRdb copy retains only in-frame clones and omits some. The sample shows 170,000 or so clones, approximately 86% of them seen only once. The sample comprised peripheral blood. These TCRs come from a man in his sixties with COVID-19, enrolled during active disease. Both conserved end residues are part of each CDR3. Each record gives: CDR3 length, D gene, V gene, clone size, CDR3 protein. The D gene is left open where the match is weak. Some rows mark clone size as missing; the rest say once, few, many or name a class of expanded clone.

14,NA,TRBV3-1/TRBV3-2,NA,CASSPTGGLDTIYF
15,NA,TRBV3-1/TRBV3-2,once,CASSQGPWELETQYF
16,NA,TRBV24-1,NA,CATSSSTDISTDTQYF
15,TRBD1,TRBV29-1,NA,CSVAGDRGPVNEQFF
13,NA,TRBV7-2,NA,CASSTRANQPQHF
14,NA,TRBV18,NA,CASSTSEAYNEQFF
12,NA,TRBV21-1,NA,CASSPKGGPQHF
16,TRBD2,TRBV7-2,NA,CASSLGREGLGYEQYF
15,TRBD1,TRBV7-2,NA,CASSSGTGLKNIQYF
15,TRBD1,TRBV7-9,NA,CASSLAQGARDTQYF
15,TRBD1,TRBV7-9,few,CASSPDRVPNYGYTF
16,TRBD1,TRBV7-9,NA,CASSEEDREPFEKLFF
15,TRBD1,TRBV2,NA,CASSETGGSRQPQHF
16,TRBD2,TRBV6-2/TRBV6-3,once,CASSRPRAGGTDTQYF
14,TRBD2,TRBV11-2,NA,CASSLSGSPYEQYF
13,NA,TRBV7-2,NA,CASRDNLNEKLFF
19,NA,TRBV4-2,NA,CASSQDLGQGSFHYYGYTF
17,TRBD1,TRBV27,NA,CASSSPGQGVDAGELFF
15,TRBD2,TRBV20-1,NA,CSASGTSGRSDEQYF
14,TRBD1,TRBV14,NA,CASSPRDSGFGYTF
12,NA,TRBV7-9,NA,CASSLIKTGQFF
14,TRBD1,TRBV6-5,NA,CASSYTGQGAEQYF
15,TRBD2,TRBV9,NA,CASSSSGGSYNEQFF
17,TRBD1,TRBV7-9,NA,CASSHLGGTGTDQPQHF
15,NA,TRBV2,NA,CASRALGGRANEQFF